The 32 T cell receptor beta chains presented below share a single source sample, sequenced in a study of long-term antiretroviral therapy in people with HIV (dated 2022 in TCRdb). The immunoSEQ hsTCRB v3.0 assay was used at survey level resolution to sequence the TRB variable region. The table comes from immuneACCESS by way of TCRdb, which keeps in-frame sequences with V and J called. Part of the clones is missing from these tables; in studies checked, under half for an unresolved V gene and the rest for unknown reasons. The sample has about 28,000 clones on record, 70% to 90% of them singletons. 4.8% of the sample is held by the ten biggest clonotypes. The material sequenced was unsorted PBMCs, taken 0.8 years after starting antiretroviral therapy. These receptors all stem from a woman aged 25 to 39 with HIV.

This sequence joins TRBV5-1 and TRBJ1-1; 8 nucleotides agree with TRBD1. V lost 1 base, J lost 1 base, and 3 bases stayed unmatched. CDR3 length: 15 residues. CDR1 is SGHRS and CDR2 is YFSETQ in the germline V gene. CDR3 region: CASSLNGQGNTEAFF. DNA for the CDR3: TGCGCCAGCAGCTTGAACGGACAGGGGAACACTGAAGCTTTCTTT.

This clone was picked up one time. CDR3 bases: TGCGCCAGCAGCTCCGCTACGAACACCGGGGAGCTGTTTTTT. This translates into CASSSATNTGELFF. The chain joins TRBV5-1 to TRBJ2-2; no reliable D call. V was cut by 3 bases and J by 0 bases, with 6 bases left in between. The length of the CDR3 is 14 residues. The V gene's germline CDR1 is SGHRS and CDR2 YFSETQ.

This clone was seen only a few times. In nucleotides, the CDR3 is TGTGCCAGTAGTCTAGGAAGACAGGAAAAACTGTTTTTT. Translating it yields CASSLGRQEKLFF. This sequence joins TRBV19 and TRBJ1-4, with a possible D match to TRBD1 (5 bases). This CDR3 is built from 13 residues. Germline values: CDR1 LNHDA, CDR2 SQIVND (reference sequence). V was cut by 5 bases and J by 8 bases, with 12 bases left in between.

The CDR3 sequence: CASSPPAGAYNEQFF. CDR3 sequence (DNA): TGTGCCAGCAGCCCCCCGGCAGGGGCCTACAATGAGCAGTTCTTC. This rearrangement joins TRBV11-2 to TRBJ2-1; D may be TRBD1 (6 bases). CDR1 SGHAT and CDR2 FQNNGV come from the germline V gene. V was cut by 5 bases and J by 2 bases, with 13 bases left in between. CDR3 length: 15 residues.

The rearrangement links TRBV5-1 to TRBJ1-4, with 7 bases that match TRBD1. V lost 3 bases to trimming and J lost 5 bases; unmatched junction nucleotides: 4. CDR3 length equals 14 residues. Germline-derived CDR1 and CDR2 are SGHRS and YFSETQ. CDR3 residues: CASSSSQGNEKLFF. The CDR3 DNA reads as TGCGCCAGCAGCTCATCACAGGGGAATGAAAAACTGTTTTTT. The variable domain in full, with the rest retrieved from reference TRBV5-1 and TRBJ1-4, is KAGVTQTPRYLIKTRGQQVTLSCSPISGHRSVSWYQQTPGQGLQFLFEYFSETQRNKGNFPGRFSGRQFSNSRSEMNVSTLELGDSALYLCASSSSQGNEKLFFGSGTQLSVL.

The CDR3 loop reads CASTLGGSQNTGELFF. Here the CDR3 DNA reads TGCGCCAGCACCCTTGGAGGCTCCCAGAACACCGGGGAGCTGTTTTTT. The chain joins TRBV5-1 to TRBJ2-2, with a weak D call TRBD2 (5 bases). V shed 6 bases and J shed 1 base, with 16 bases lying between them. This CDR3 is 16 amino acids long. CDR1 is SGHRS, CDR2 YFSETQ, per germline.

The rearrangement links TRBV30 to TRBJ1-2, with 10 bases aligning to TRBD1. The germline gives CDR1 GTSNPN, CDR2 SVGIG (reference sequence). CDR3 size: 15 residues. V was pared by 0 bases and J by 9 bases, with 10 bases of the junction left unmatched. This chain's CDR3 is CAWSVLGTGEFSYTF. For the CDR3, the DNA is TGTGCCTGGAGTGTACTGGGGACAGGGGAGTTCAGCTACACCTTC.

The chain carries TRBV2 and TRBJ1-1; no reliable D call. Germline V gene data show CDR1 as SNHLY and CDR2 as FYNNEI. The CDR3 is 13 residues long. Trimming took off 7 bases at V and 4 bases at J, with 13 bases between the two ends. The CDR3 nucleotides read TGTGCCAGCATTCTACTGAGTGGCACTGAAGCTTTCTTT. Translation gives CASILLSGTEAFF.

The chain is built from TRBV27 and TRBJ2-4; no clear D gene. Germline V gene lookup returns CDR1 MNHEY and CDR2 SMNVEV (reference sequence). Trimming pared 6 bases from V and 1 base from J, leaving 7 bases between. The CDR3 sequence is 13 residues long. CDR3 nucleotides: TGTGCCAGCAGGATGACGGCCAAAAACATTCAGTACTTC. Its translation: CASRMTAKNIQYF.

This chain links TRBV9 with TRBJ2-7, with a possible D match to TRBD2 (6 bases). The germline V gene encodes CDR1 SGDLS and CDR2 YYNGEE. There are 15 residues in the CDR3. Trimming took off 1 base at V and 2 bases at J, with 13 bases between the two ends. The CDR3 DNA reads TGTGCCAGCAGCGTAAGGGCGGGGCCAACCTACGAGCAGTACTTC. Encoded protein: CASSVRAGPTYEQYF.

The chain is built from TRBV5-1 and TRBJ2-5, with a weak D call TRBD1 (6 bases). V was clipped by 3 bases and J by 1 base, with 10 bases between them. This CDR3 has 14 residues. Germline V lookup: CDR1 SGHRS, CDR2 YFSETQ. CDR3 amino acids: CASSSRTAQETQYF. Here the CDR3 DNA reads TGCGCCAGCAGCTCCCGGACAGCCCAAGAGACCCAGTACTTC.

The sample holds a few counts of this clone. The rearrangement uses TRBV19 and TRBJ1-2; no clear D. V was trimmed by 5 bases and J by 0 bases, leaving 13 bases between them. CDR3 length equals 15 residues. The germline gives CDR1 LNHDA, CDR2 SQIVND (reference sequence). In DNA, the CDR3 is TGTGCCAGTAGTGACGAAGGGAGAGCTAACTATGGCTACACCTTC. Its protein is CASSDEGRANYGYTF.

The V call is TRBV19, the J call TRBJ1-5; 10 nucleotides align to TRBD1. The V gene end was trimmed by 7 bases and the J gene end by 5 bases; junction bases not matched to a gene: 8. Germline V lookup: CDR1 LNHDA, CDR2 SQIVND (reference sequence). The CDR3 runs 15 residues. CDR3 bases: TGTGCCAGTACAGCGGGACAGGGGAATTATCAGCCCCAGCATTTT. Translating it yields CASTAGQGNYQPQHF.

The chain employs TRBV29-1 and TRBJ2-3; tentative D call: TRBD2 (5 bases). This CDR3 has 13 residues. With 5 bases removed from V and 0 bases from J, the gap between germline ends came to 9 bases. CDR1 and CDR2 (germline): SQVTM, ANQGSEA. The CDR3 region is CSVSGESTDTQYF. The CDR3 bases are TGCAGCGTTTCCGGGGAGAGCACAGATACGCAGTATTTT.

This chain uses TRBV5-1 with TRBJ2-5, with D perhaps TRBD2 (5 bases). Trimming removed 4 bases from V and 5 bases from J, with 18 bases in between. Germline assignment: CDR1 SGHRS and CDR2 YFSETQ. The CDR3 contains 15 residues. The CDR3 nucleotides are TGCGCCAGCAGCATGACGGACTCGCCGGCGGAGACCCAGTACTTC. Protein: CASSMTDSPAETQYF.

The chain couples TRBV27 to TRBJ2-3; 12 positions match TRBD1. Trimming removed 4 bases from V and 6 bases from J; junction bases left unmatched: 11. CDR1 and CDR2 (germline): MNHEY, SMNVEV (reference sequence). The CDR3 has 17 residues. CDR3 residues: CASSYRPGQGAWDTQYF. DNA for the CDR3: TGTGCCAGCAGTTACAGACCGGGACAGGGGGCGTGGGATACGCAGTATTTT.

The chain has TRBV12-5 and TRBJ2-7, with 9 bases fitting TRBD1. The CDR3 sequence is 15 residues long. Germline values: CDR1 LGHNT, CDR2 FRNRAP. V lost 6 bases to trimming and J lost 4 bases; unmatched junction nucleotides: 10. The CDR3 reads CASGTSRDRAYEQYF. The DNA for the CDR3 is TGTGCTAGTGGCACTTCCCGGGACAGGGCTTACGAGCAGTACTTC.

The count of this clone is one. The chain recombines TRBV30 with TRBJ1-1; no definite D call. The CDR3 runs 13 residues. Trimming cost V 0 bases and J 1 base, with 6 bases left between them. Per germline, CDR1 GTSNPN and CDR2 SVGIG (reference sequence). The CDR3 reads CAWSVAQNTEAFF. CDR3 DNA sequence: TGTGCCTGGAGTGTGGCACAGAACACTGAAGCTTTCTTT.

The chain recombines TRBV7-3 with TRBJ2-1, with TRBD2 matching over 11 bases. From germline, CDR1 is SGHTA and CDR2 FQGTGA. The V gene end was trimmed by 0 bases and the J gene end by 12 bases; junction bases not matched to a gene: 13. CDR3 length equals 17 residues. The CDR3 DNA is TGTGCCAGCAGCTTAACCTCCCTAGCGGGGGGACCCCTCGTGCAGTTCTTC. It specifies CASSLTSLAGGPLVQFF. The full variable domain, its missing parts supplied by reference TRBV7-3 and TRBJ2-1, is GAGVSQTPSNKVTEKGKYVELRCDPISGHTALYWYRQSLGQGPEFLIYFQGTGAADDSGLPNDRFFAVRPEGSVSTLKIQRTERGDSAVYLCASSLTSLAGGPLVQFFGPGTRLTVL.

The chain recombines TRBV5-8 with TRBJ2-7, with 9 bases aligning to TRBD1. From germline, CDR1 is SGHTS and CDR2 YDEGEE. The CDR3 spans 17 residues. Trimming cost V 3 bases and J 2 bases; bases outside gene matches: 12. For the CDR3, the DNA is TGTGCCAGCAGCTACGGGAACTCCGGGACAGGGACCTACGAGCAGTACGTC. Its translation is CASSYGNSGTGTYEQYV.

The CDR3 DNA follows: TGTGCCAGCAGCTTAGGGGGGGACCGAGTCTATGGCTACACCTTC. It codes for CASSLGGDRVYGYTF. The rearrangement links TRBV7-2 to TRBJ1-2; tentative D call: TRBD1 (5 bases). Germline CDR1 and CDR2: SGHTA and FQGNSA. V was cut by 1 base and J by 4 bases, with 13 bases left in between. CDR3 length: 15 amino acids.

This chain uses TRBV25-1 with TRBJ1-1, with 7 bases aligning to TRBD1. CDR1 and CDR2 from the germline V gene are MGHDK and SYGVNS. J was trimmed by 5 bases and V by 1 base; bases with no gene match: 13. The CDR3 is 17 residues long. This CDR3 reads CASSESRITGVGTEAFF. The CDR3 DNA sequence: TGTGCCAGCAGTGAATCCCGGATCACAGGGGTGGGGACTGAAGCTTTCTTT.

CDR3 nucleotides: TGTGCCAGCATGTTCGACAGGGGAGGTCGAGAGACCCAGTACTTC. It codes for CASMFDRGGRETQYF. This chain links TRBV6-1 with TRBJ2-5; TRBD1 aligns across 8 bases. V dropped 7 bases and J dropped 4; count of bases not matched to a gene: 11. From germline, CDR1 is MNHNS and CDR2 SASEGT. The CDR3 spans 15 residues.

The V gene is TRBV5-1, the J gene TRBJ2-5; D is undetermined. Germline V gene data show CDR1 as SGHRS and CDR2 as YFSETQ. The CDR3 runs to 12 residues. Trimming pared 4 bases from V and 5 bases from J, leaving 9 bases between. The CDR3 is CASSHPAETQYF. The CDR3 DNA reads TGCGCCAGCAGCCACCCCGCCGAGACCCAGTACTTC.

This clone was recorded only once. The J gene is TRBJ1-2, the V gene TRBV30, with D perhaps matching TRBD1 (5 bases). Per the germline V gene, CDR1 is GTSNPN and CDR2 is SVGIG (reference sequence). This CDR3 has 14 amino acids. V gave up 2 bases and J gave up 6 bases, with 16 bases separating them. CDR3 protein: CAWSYWGNEDGYTF. In DNA, the CDR3 is TGTGCCTGGAGTTATTGGGGGAATGAGGATGGCTACACCTTC. Drawing the rest from reference TRBV30 and TRBJ1-2, the complete variable domain is SQTIHQWPATLVQPVGSPLSLECTVEGTSNPNLYWYRQAAGRGLQLLFYSVGIGQISSEVPQNLSASRPQDRQFILSSKKLLLSDSGFYLCAWSYWGNEDGYTFGSGTRLTVV.

As DNA, the CDR3 is TGTGCCAGCAGGCCGGCCCTGTCTGGAAACACCATATATTTT. This sequence encodes CASRPALSGNTIYF. The J gene is TRBJ1-3, the V gene TRBV2, with D hard to call. V was cut by 6 bases and J by 1 base, with 10 bases left in between. This CDR3 contains 14 residues. Per the germline V gene, CDR1 is SNHLY and CDR2 is FYNNEI.

The chain employs TRBV4-2 and TRBJ2-1; no reliable D call. The CDR3 loop spans 16 amino acids. Between the trimmed V and J ends, which lost 0 bases and 7 bases, there was a span of 16 bases. The germline V gene has CDR1 LGHNA and CDR2 YNFKEQ. The CDR3 spells CASSQDFWGSRNEQFF. The CDR3 DNA reads TGTGCCAGCAGCCAAGATTTTTGGGGTTCAAGGAATGAGCAGTTCTTC.

This chain links TRBV5-5 with TRBJ2-3; D remains unclear. V was clipped by 3 bases and J by 4 bases, with 15 bases between them. The V gene's germline CDR1 is SGHKS and CDR2 YYEKEE (reference sequence). CDR3 size: 15 residues. As DNA, the CDR3 is TGTGCCAGCAGCTCTTCGGGCAGATCAGCAGATACGCAGTATTTT. Residues: CASSSSGRSADTQYF.

This chain joins TRBV11-2 and TRBJ1-6, with D perhaps matching TRBD1 (5 bases). V lost 4 bases and J 6 bases, leaving 13 bases between the germline ends. CDR1 is SGHAT and CDR2 is FQNNGV in the germline V gene. This CDR3 has 15 amino acids. CDR3 region: CASSSPQGTNSPLHF. The CDR3, as DNA: TGTGCCAGCAGCTCCCCCCAGGGTACTAATTCACCCCTCCACTTT.

Concerning this clone itself: Different DNA sequences within this sample yield the same CDR3. V and J are TRBV7-2 and TRBJ2-1; D call uncertain. This CDR3 comprises 12 residues. Germline CDR1 reads SGHTA; CDR2 reads FQGNSA. V gave up 3 bases and J gave up 7 bases, with 7 bases separating them. CDR3 sequence (DNA): TGTGCCAGCAGCTTTCAGAGGAATGAGCAGTTCTTC. This codes for CASSFQRNEQFF.

J is TRBJ1-1 and V is TRBV29-1; D is ambiguous. Germline V gives CDR1 SQVTM, CDR2 ANQGSEA. The V end was cut by 4 bases, the J end by 0 bases, with 15 bases between. The CDR3 has 15 amino acids. The CDR3 here is CSVVVWGIMNTEAFF. CDR3 bases: TGCAGCGTTGTGGTTTGGGGAATCATGAACACTGAAGCTTTCTTT. Full variable domain (missing parts from reference TRBV29-1 and TRBJ1-1): SAVISQKPSRDICQRGTSLTIQCQVDSQVTMMFWYRQQPGQSLTLIATANQGSEATYESGFVIDKFPISRPNLTFSTLTVSNMSPEDSSIYLCSVVVWGIMNTEAFFGQGTRLTVV.

V is TRBV12-5 and J is TRBJ2-1; possible D gene TRBD1, 6 bases. Trimming shortened V by 7 bases and J by 10 bases, and 17 bases separated the two germline ends. CDR1 and CDR2 (germline): LGHNT, FRNRAP. The CDR3 spans 13 residues. The CDR3 sequence is CASALSAGQEQFF. In DNA form, the CDR3 reads TGTGCTAGTGCCTTATCGGCCGGACAGGAGCAGTTCTTC. The variable domain in full, with the rest retrieved from reference TRBV12-5 and TRBJ2-1, is DARVTQTPRHKVTEMGQEVTMRCQPILGHNTVFWYRQTMMQGLELLAYFRNRAPLDDSGMPKDRFSAEMPDATLATLKIQPSEPRDSAVYFCASALSAGQEQFFGPGTRLTVL.